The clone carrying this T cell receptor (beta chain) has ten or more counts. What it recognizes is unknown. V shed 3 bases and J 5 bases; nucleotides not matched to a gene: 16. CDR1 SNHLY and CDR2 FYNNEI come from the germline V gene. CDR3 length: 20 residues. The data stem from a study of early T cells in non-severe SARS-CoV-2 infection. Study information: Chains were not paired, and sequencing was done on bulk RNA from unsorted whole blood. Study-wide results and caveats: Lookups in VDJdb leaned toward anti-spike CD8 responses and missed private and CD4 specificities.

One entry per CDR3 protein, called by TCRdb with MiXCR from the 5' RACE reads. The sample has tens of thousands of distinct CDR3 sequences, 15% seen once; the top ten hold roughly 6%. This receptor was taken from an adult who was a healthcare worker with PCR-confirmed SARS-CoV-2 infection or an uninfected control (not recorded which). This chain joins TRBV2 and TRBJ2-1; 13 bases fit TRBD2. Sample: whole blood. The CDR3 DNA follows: TGTGCCAGCAGTGATGGTTTTCGACTAGCGGGAGGACGAGTAGACAATGAGCAGTTCTTC. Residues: CASSDGFRLAGGRVDNEQFF.